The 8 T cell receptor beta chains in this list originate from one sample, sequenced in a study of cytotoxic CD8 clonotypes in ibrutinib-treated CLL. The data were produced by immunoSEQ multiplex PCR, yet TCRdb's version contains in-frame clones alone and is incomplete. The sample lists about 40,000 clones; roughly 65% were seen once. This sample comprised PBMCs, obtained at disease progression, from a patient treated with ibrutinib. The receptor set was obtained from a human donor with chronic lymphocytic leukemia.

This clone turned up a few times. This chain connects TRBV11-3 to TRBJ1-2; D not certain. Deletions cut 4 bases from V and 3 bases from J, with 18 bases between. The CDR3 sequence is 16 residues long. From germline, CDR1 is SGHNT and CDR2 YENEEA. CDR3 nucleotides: TGTGCCAGCAGCTCACGTGGGAGGGCGACTGACTATGGCTACACCTTC. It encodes CASSSRGRATDYGYTF.

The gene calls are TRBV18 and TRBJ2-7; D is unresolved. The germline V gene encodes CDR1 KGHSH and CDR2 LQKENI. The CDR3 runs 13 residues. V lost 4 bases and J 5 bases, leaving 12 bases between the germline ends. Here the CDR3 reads CASSRRQEHEQYF. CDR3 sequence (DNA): TGTGCCAGCTCACGGCGCCAGGAACACGAGCAGTACTTC.

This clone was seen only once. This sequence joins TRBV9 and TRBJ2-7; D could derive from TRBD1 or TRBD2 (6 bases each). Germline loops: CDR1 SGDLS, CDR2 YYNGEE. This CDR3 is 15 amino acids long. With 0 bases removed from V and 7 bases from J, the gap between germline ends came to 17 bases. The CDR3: CASSVEVGGSKEQYF. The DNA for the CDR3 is TGTGCCAGCAGCGTAGAGGTCGGGGGCTCAAAGGAGCAGTACTTC.

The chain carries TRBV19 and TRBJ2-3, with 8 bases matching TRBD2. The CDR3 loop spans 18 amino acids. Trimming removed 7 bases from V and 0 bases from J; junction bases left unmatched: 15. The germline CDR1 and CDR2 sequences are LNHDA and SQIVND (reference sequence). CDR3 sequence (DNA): TGTGCCAGTACCGGGTCGGCTAGCGGGCATCCTAGCACAGATACGCAGTATTTT. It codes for CASTGSASGHPSTDTQYF. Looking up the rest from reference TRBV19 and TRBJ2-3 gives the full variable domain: DGGITQSPKYLFRKEGQNVTLSCEQNLNHDAMYWYRQDPGQGLRLIYYSQIVNDFQKGDIAEGYSVSREKKESFPLTVTSAQKNPTAFYLCASTGSASGHPSTDTQYFGPGTRLTVL.

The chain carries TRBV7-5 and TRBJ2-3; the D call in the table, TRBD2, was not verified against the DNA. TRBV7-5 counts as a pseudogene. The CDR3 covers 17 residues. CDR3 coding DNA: TGTGCCAGAAGCCCTCGACTAGCGGGAGTGAATACAGATACGCAGTATTTT. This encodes CARSPRLAGVNTDTQYF.

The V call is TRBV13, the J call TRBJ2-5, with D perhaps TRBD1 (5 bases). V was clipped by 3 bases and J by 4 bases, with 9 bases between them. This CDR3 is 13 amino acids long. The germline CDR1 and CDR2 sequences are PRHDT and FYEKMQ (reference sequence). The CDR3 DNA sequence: TGTGCCAGCAGCTTTTTGCAGGGAGAGACCCAGTACTTC. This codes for CASSFLQGETQYF.

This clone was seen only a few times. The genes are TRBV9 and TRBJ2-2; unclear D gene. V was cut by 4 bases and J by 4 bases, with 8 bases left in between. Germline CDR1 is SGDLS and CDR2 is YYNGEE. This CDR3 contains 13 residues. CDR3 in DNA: TGTGCCAGCAGCTCACGTCCCACCGGGGAGCTGTTTTTT. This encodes CASSSRPTGELFF.

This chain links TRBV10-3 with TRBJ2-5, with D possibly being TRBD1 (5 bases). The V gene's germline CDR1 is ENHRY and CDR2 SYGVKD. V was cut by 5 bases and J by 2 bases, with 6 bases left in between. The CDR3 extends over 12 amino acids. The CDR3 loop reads CAISNRQETQYF. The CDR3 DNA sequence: TGTGCCATCAGTAACAGGCAAGAGACCCAGTACTTC.